This TCR beta chain was profiled in a study of Ad26.COV2.S vaccination and SARS-CoV-2 variants. The overall study: The donor was enrolled in the Ad26.COV2.S arm of the COV1001 trial. The vaccine Ad26.COV2.S was put into the muscle once, or twice with 56 days between.

Overall study findings and caveats: Vaccine and placebo recipients had similar non-spike TCR breadth. In TCR breadth and depth analyses, total T cell responses may have been underestimated.

This clone was seen more than once but under ten times. Its antigen is not identified. Method: immunoSEQ multiplex PCR; TCRdb's copy keeps in-frame clones and lacks some. The sample lists some 340,000 clones, 70% to 90% occurring once. The treatment: approximately 18 received Ad26.COV2.S at low or high dose, single or two shots; 5 received placebo; per-sample allocation not given. Repertoires come from day 63 after the first vaccine or placebo injection. This CDR3 region has 13 residues. The V end lost 4 bases, the J end lost 5 bases, and 11 bases lay between the germline ends. Germline V lookup: CDR1 ENHRY, CDR2 SYGVKD.

V is TRBV10-3 and J is TRBJ2-5, with D perhaps assigned TRBD1 or TRBD2 (5 bases each). The source material was peripheral blood, sampled in a trial of Ad26.COV2.S vaccine versus placebo. The receptor's source is a person between 18 and 65 years old who received the Ad26.COV2.S COVID-19 vaccine or a placebo. The CDR3 bases are TGTGCCATCAGTGGGGACGCGGTCGAGACCCAGTACTTC. Amino acids: CAISGDAVETQYF.